What follows describes a single T cell receptor beta chain. Its antigen is currently unknown. Germline-derived CDR1 and CDR2 are SGDLS and YYNGEE. The CDR3 has 15 amino acids. V lost 3 bases, J lost 3 bases, and 16 bases lay in between. The source of the sample is a study of regulatory T cells in long-lasting Graves disease. Regarding the study as a whole: Small numbers of samples may have cut accuracy.

CDR3 regions were amplified by Arm-PCR using iRepertoire HTBI primers to build TCR beta libraries. TCRdb ran MiXCR on the multiplex PCR reads and lists one entry per CDR3 protein. The sample comprises 600,000 to 650,000 distinct CDR3 sequences, roughly 15% of which are singletons, and 18% rests with the top ten. Described time point: newly diagnosed GD, antithyroid drugs for less than 3 months. From PBMCs, RNA was extracted and then used to make the TCR library. This same sample was also part of a study on T cells in Graves' hyperthyroidism and ophthalmopathy. That publication notes: Patients aged 18 to 65 had newly diagnosed hyperthyroidism that had lasted under 2 months. Prediction of ophthalmopathy progression came a median roughly 6.7 months pre-onset.

The origin of this receptor is a woman aged 25 to 39 with Graves disease. The chain has TRBV9 and TRBJ2-7; D unclear. Material: peripheral blood mononuclear cells (PBMCs), obtained at new diagnosis, from a patient treated with antithyroid drugs. CDR3 bases: TGTGCCAGCAGCGGGGCCGCGTCCCCCAACTACGAGCAGTACTTC. Its protein product is CASSGAASPNYEQYF.